This TCR beta chain was identified during a study of blood T cell repertoires in COVID-19. Whole-study context: Acute and convalescent COVID-19 samples came from the United States, Italy and Spain. T cells, B-cell-depleted T cells, or PBMCs provided the cDNA or gDNA that served as material.

The CDR3 is made up of 11 amino acids. From germline, CDR1 is KGHSH and CDR2 LQKENI. Trimming removed 3 bases at V and 13 bases at J, with 12 bases between. In the original workflow: Nucleated cell counts were estimated from reference gene primer amplification. Using immunoSEQ multiplex PCR, the repertoire was profiled, and TCRdb retains in-frame clones only, with some absent. That table gives V, J and clone size, and the DNA gave D and trimming. Among approximately 160,000 clones listed, around 86% were seen once. Seattle patient enrollment occurred during active infection, with longitudinal follow-up thereafter.

The specimen was peripheral blood. The receptor was isolated from a man aged 55 to 70 with COVID-19, enrolled during active disease. The chain recombines TRBV18 with TRBJ1-1; D perhaps matches TRBD1 (5 bases). The CDR3, as DNA: TGTGCCAGCTCACCTGACGCAGGGTATTTCTTT. This translates into CASSPDAGYFF.